This record concerns one T cell receptor (beta chain) sequence. The data derive from a study of T cell responses to AZD1222 COVID-19 vaccine. Data came from immunoSEQ multiplex PCR; TCRdb stores just in-frame clones and leaves some out. This table has more than 70,000 clones, around 90% appearing once. The CDR3 is 16 residues long. Germline V gene sequence: CDR1 SEHNR, CDR2 FQNEAQ (reference sequence). V was clipped by 0 bases and J by 4 bases; unmatched bases: 7. This TCR was sampled from an adult who received the AZD1222 COVID-19 vaccine. The chain links TRBV7-9 to TRBJ1-1; 8 nucleotides agree with TRBD1. The source was peripheral blood, collected 28 days after the second AZD1222 dose. CDR3 sequence reads: CASSLATTGAGTEAFF. The CDR3 DNA sequence: TGTGCCAGCAGCTTAGCTACGACAGGGGCGGGCACTGAAGCTTTCTTT.